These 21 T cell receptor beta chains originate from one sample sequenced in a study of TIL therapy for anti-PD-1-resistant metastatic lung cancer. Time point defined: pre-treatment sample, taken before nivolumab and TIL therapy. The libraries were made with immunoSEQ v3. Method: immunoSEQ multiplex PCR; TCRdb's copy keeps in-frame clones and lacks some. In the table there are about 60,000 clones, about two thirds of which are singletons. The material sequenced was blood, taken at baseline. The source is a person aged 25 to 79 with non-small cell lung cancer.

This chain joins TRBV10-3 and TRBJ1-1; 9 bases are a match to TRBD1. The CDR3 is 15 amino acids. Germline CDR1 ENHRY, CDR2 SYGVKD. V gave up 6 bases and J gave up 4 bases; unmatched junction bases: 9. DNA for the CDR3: TGTGCCATCAGCGCAAAAACAGGGGGCCGCACTGAAGCTTTCTTT. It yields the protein CAISAKTGGRTEAFF.

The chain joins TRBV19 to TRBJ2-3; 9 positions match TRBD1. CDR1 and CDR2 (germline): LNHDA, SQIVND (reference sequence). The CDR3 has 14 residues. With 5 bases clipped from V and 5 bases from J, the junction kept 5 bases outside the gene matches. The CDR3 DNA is TGTGCCAGTAGTGACAGGGGGTCCATAGATACGCAGTATTTT. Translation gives CASSDRGSIDTQYF.

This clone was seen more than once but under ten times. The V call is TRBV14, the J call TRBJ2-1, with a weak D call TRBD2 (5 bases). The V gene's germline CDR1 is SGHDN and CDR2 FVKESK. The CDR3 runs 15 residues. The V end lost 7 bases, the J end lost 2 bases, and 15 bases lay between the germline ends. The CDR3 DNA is TGTGCCAGCACCCCACTAGATGGGGCCTACAATGAGCAGTTCTTC. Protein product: CASTPLDGAYNEQFF. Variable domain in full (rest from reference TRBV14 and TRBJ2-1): EAGVTQFPSHSVIEKGQTVTLRCDPISGHDNLYWYRRVMGKEIKFLLHFVKESKQDESGMPNNRFLAERTGGTYSTLKVQPAELEDSGVYFCASTPLDGAYNEQFFGPGTRLTVL.

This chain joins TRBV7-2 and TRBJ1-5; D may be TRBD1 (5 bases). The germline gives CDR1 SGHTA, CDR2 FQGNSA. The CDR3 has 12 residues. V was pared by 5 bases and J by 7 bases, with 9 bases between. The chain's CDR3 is CASSGTAQPQHF. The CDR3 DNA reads TGTGCCAGCAGCGGGACGGCACAGCCCCAGCATTTT. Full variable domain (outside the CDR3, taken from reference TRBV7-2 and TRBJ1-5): GAGVSQSPSNKVTEKGKDVELRCDPISGHTALYWYRQSLGQGLEFLIYFQGNSAPDKSGLPSDRFSAERTGGSVSTLTIQRTQQEDSAVYLCASSGTAQPQHFGDGTRLSIL.

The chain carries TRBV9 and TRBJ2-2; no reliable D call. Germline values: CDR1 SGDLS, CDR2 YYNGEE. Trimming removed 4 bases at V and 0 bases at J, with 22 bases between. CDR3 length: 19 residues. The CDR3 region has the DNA TGTGCCAGCAGCCCCTACCCCAAAAGGATAAATACGAACACCGGGGAGCTGTTTTTT. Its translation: CASSPYPKRINTNTGELFF.

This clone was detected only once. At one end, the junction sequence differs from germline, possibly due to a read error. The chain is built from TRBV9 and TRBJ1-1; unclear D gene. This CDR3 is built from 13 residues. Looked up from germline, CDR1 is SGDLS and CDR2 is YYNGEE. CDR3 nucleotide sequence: TGTGCCAGCACCGTAGGTGTGAACACTGAAGCTTTCTTT. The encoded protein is CASTVGVNTEAFF.

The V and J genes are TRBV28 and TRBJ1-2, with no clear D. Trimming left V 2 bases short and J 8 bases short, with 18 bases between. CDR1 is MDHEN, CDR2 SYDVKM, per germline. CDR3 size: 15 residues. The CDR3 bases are TGTGCCAGCAGTTTAGAGGTGGGATTCGGCCGAGGCTACACCTTC. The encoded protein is CASSLEVGFGRGYTF.

The CDR3 spells CASHTWGDEKLFF. The DNA of the CDR3 is TGTGCCAGCCATACTTGGGGAGATGAAAAACTGTTTTTT. The rearrangement uses TRBV7-9 and TRBJ1-4; no reliable D call. Trimming took 8 bases from V and 6 from J, leaving 13 bases between them. Germline assignment: CDR1 SEHNR and CDR2 FQNEAQ (reference sequence). CDR3 size: 13 residues. Variable domain in full (rest from reference TRBV7-9 and TRBJ1-4): DTGVSQNPRHKITKRGQNVTFRCDPISEHNRLYWYRQTLGQGPEFLTYFQNEAQLEKSRLLSDRFSAERPKGSFSTLEIQRTEQGDSAMYLCASHTWGDEKLFFGSGTQLSVL.

As DNA, the CDR3 is TGCGCCAGCAGCTTCCTAGACAGGGCCTATGGCTACACCTTC. Translated, it gives CASSFLDRAYGYTF. The chain combines TRBV5-1 with TRBJ1-2, with TRBD1 matching 7 bases. Looked up from germline, CDR1 is SGHRS and CDR2 is YFSETQ. CDR3 length: 14 amino acids. The V segment lost 2 bases and the J segment 4 bases; nucleotides outside the gene matches: 5.

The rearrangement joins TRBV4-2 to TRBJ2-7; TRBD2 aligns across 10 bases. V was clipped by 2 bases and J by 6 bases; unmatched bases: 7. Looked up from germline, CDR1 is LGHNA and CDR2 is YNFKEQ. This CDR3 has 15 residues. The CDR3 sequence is CASSQKLAGSSEQYF. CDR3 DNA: TGTGCCAGCAGCCAAAAACTAGCGGGAAGCAGCGAGCAGTACTTC.

The CDR3 loop is CASSAVTASGTEAFF. DNA of the CDR3: TGTGCCAGTAGTGCCGTTACAGCTTCCGGCACTGAAGCTTTCTTT. The rearrangement joins TRBV19 to TRBJ1-1; D not resolved. V was clipped by 5 bases and J by 4 bases, with 17 bases between them. The CDR3 covers 15 residues. Germline V gene lookup returns CDR1 LNHDA and CDR2 SQIVND (reference sequence).

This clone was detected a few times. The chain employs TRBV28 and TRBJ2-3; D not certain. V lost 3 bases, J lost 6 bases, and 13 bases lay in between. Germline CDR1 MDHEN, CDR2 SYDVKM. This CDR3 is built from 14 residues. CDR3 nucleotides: TGTGCCAGCAGTTTCCGCGTCATGGGGGATACGCAGTATTTT. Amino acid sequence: CASSFRVMGDTQYF.

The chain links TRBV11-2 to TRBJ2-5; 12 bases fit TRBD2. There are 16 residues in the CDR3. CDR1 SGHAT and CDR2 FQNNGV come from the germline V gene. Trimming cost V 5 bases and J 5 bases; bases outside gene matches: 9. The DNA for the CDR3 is TGTGCCAGCAGCCCCCCTAGCGGGAGGGCCGTGGAGACCCAGTACTTC. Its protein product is CASSPPSGRAVETQYF. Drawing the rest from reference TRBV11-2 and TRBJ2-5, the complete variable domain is EAGVAQSPRYKIIEKRQSVAFWCNPISGHATLYWYQQILGQGPKLLIQFQNNGVVDDSQLPKDRFSAERLKGVDSTLKIQPAKLEDSAVYLCASSPPSGRAVETQYFGPGTRLLVL.

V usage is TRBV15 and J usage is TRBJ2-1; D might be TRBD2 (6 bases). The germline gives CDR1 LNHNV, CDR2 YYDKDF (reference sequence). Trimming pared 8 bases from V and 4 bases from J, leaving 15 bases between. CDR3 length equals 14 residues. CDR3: CATGGTFPYNEQFF. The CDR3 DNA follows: TGTGCCACCGGGGGGACTTTTCCTTACAATGAGCAGTTCTTC.

The CDR3 here is CASSLGDYGYTF. The CDR3, as DNA: TGTGCCAGCAGCTTGGGGGACTATGGCTACACCTTC. The gene calls are TRBV5-5 and TRBJ1-2; D not resolved. Germline CDR1 reads SGHKS; CDR2 reads YYEKEE (reference sequence). This CDR3 spans 12 amino acids. Trimming cost V 0 bases and J 3 bases, with 3 bases left between them.

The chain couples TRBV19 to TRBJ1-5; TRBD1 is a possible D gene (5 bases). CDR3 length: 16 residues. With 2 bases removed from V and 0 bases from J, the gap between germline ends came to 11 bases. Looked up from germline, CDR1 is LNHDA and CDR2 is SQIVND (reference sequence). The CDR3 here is CASSIRGGYSNQPQHF. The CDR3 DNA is TGTGCCAGTAGTATAAGGGGAGGTTATAGCAATCAGCCCCAGCATTTT.

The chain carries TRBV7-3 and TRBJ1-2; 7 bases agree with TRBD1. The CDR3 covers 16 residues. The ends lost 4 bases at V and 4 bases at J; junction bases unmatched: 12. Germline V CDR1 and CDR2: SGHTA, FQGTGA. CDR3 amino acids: CASSSYSPGQPYGYTF. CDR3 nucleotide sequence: TGTGCCAGCAGCTCATACAGCCCGGGACAGCCCTATGGCTACACCTTC. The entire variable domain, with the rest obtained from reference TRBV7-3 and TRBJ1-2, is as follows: GAGVSQTPSNKVTEKGKYVELRCDPISGHTALYWYRQSLGQGPEFLIYFQGTGAADDSGLPNDRFFAVRPEGSVSTLKIQRTERGDSAVYLCASSSYSPGQPYGYTFGSGTRLTVV.

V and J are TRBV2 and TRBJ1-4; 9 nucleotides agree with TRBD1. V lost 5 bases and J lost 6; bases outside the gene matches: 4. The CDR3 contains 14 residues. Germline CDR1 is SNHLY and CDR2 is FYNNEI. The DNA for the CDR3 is TGTGCCAGCAGTCCCGGGACAGGGTATGAAAAACTGTTTTTT. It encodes CASSPGTGYEKLFF.

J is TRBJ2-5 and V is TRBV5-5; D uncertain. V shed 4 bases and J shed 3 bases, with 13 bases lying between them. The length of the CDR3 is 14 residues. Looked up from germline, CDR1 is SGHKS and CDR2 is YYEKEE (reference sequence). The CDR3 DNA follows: TGTGCCAGCAGCCCCGGGCCTCTGGAAGAGACCCAGTACTTC. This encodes CASSPGPLEETQYF.

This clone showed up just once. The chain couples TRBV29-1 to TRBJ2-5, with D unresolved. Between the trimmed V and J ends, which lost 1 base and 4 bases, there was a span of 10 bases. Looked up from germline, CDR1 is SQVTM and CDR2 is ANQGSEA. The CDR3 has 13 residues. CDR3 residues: CSVEGRTSETQYF. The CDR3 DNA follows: TGCAGCGTTGAAGGGCGGACCTCAGAGACCCAGTACTTC.

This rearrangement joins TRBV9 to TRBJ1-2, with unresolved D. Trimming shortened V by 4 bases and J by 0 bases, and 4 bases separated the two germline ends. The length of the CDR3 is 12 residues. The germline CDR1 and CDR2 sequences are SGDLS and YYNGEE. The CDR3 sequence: CASSKSNYGYTF. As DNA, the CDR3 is TGTGCCAGCAGCAAATCTAACTATGGCTACACCTTC.